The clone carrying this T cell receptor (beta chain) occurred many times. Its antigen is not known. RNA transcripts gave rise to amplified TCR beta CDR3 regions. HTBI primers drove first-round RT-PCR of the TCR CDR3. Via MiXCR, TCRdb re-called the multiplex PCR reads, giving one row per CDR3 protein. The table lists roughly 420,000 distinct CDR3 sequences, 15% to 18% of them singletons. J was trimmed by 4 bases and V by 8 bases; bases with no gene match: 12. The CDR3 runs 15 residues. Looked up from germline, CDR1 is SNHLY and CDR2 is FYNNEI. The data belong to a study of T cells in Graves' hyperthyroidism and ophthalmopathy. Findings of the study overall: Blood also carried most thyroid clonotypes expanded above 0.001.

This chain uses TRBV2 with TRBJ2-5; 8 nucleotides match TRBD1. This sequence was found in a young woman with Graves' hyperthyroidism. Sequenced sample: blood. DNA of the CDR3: TGTGCCAGCGTTATGAGGGCGACAGGGGCAGAGACCCAGTACTTC. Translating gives CASVMRATGAETQYF.